This TCR beta chain was sequenced in a study of early T cells in non-severe SARS-CoV-2 infection (dated by TCRdb to about 2021). With regard to the full study: TCR sequencing used bulk RNA from unsorted whole blood, so alpha and beta chains could not be paired. Results and caveats for the whole study, not just this receptor: VDJdb matching was skewed toward anti-spike CD8 responses and likely underestimated virus-specific expansions by missing private and CD4 specificities.

This was a case-control study nested in a cohort of healthcare workers in London, UK, who had nasopharyngeal swab PCR tests and blood samples taken every week. Healthcare workers were recruited between 23 and 31 March 2020, during the week of the UK lockdown, and were followed weekly for up to roughly 16 weeks. Library prep was done by 5' RACE. TCRdb lists the instrument as NextSeq 500. In the TCR library protocol, unique molecular identifiers were attached to individual cDNA molecules to correct for PCR bias and sequencing error. Both TCR alpha and beta chains were sequenced, and tight co-correlation was observed between alpha and beta sequence abundances in each sample. The study's processing was this. V gene, J gene and CDR3 annotation of TCR sequences was performed with Decombinator V4. TCRs were defined as expanded if a significant change between any two time points was detected under a Poisson model with p below 0.0001. TCR abundances were normalised to the total number of TCRs sequenced per sample and were expressed as counts per million. MAIT TCRs were defined by TRAV1-2 paired with TRAJ12, TRAJ20 or TRAJ33, and iNKT TCRs by TRAV10 paired with TRAJ18. A search of VDJdb, accessed on 1 November 2021, was run for TCRs annotated to CMV, EBV and SARS-CoV-2, with TCRs annotated for multiple antigens excluded. The public reads were run again by TCRdb, first through fastp at Q25 and then through MiXCR, and only productive beta chains were kept. Rows are unified per CDR3 protein, each entry keeping the most common DNA and genes. In this record, the V and J calls reflect TCRdb's handling and not the investigators' own analysis. This sample comprises approximately 100,000 distinct CDR3 sequences, approximately 10% of them detected only once. The ten largest clonotypes hold approximately 5% of the sample.

This clonotype was observed at least ten times. Its antigen is not yet known. Nothing much larger sits one base from this clone, and base qualities are not available. The germline V gene (reference sequence) gives CDR1 as DFQATT and CDR2 as SNEGSKA. The CDR3 has 12 amino acids, counting the end cysteine and phenylalanine. CDR3 DNA is the only sequence kept; it has 36 bases, read in frame from the first base. Compared with germline, V lacks 3 bases and J lacks 10 bases; bases without a gene match: 8. Sequencing input: whole blood. The clonotype was recovered from an adult who was a healthcare worker with PCR-confirmed SARS-CoV-2 infection or an uninfected control (not recorded which). The sequence joins TRBV20-1 to TRBJ1-1, with 7 bases in between that match TRBD1. CDR3 loop: CSASKGARGAFF. The sequence in DNA is TGCAGTGCTAGTAAGGGGGCAAGGGGAGCTTTCTTT.